This entry lists 13 T cell receptor beta chains sequenced from one sample in a study of blood T cell repertoires in COVID-19. The data were produced by immunoSEQ multiplex PCR, yet TCRdb's version contains in-frame clones alone and is incomplete. The sample shows under 130,000 clones, 70% to 90% of them seen only once. The source material was peripheral blood. The origin of the receptors is a human donor in a cohort sampled during active COVID-19.

This clone was detected a few times. V gene TRBV7-9 combines with J gene TRBJ2-1; a weak D match, TRBD2 (6 bases). V lost 5 bases to trimming and J lost 5 bases, with 13 bases between them. The CDR3 totals 14 residues. Germline CDR1 and CDR2: SEHNR and FQNEAQ (reference sequence). This CDR3 reads CASSRPWGDNEQFF. The CDR3 DNA reads as TGTGCCAGCAGCCGACCATGGGGGGACAATGAGCAGTTCTTC.

The rearrangement joins TRBV7-2 to TRBJ2-7; maybe TRBD2 (6 bases). This CDR3 region has 15 residues. Germline V gives CDR1 SGHTA, CDR2 FQGNSA. The ends were cut back, 4 bases at V and 0 bases at J, with 13 bases in the middle. CDR3 region: CASSSRGLPSYEQYF. DNA of the CDR3: TGTGCCAGCAGCTCCCGGGGGTTACCCTCCTACGAGCAGTACTTC.

This clone was detected only once. V and J are TRBV18 and TRBJ1-2; D gene ambiguous. CDR1 and CDR2 (germline): KGHSH, LQKENI. CDR3 length: 16 residues. V dropped 0 bases and J dropped 5 bases, with 16 bases sitting between them. The CDR3 DNA follows: TGTGCCAGCTCACCACCGTCGGCAGGCTTCTCTTATGGCTACACCTTC. This gives the protein CASSPPSAGFSYGYTF.

The genes are TRBV11-2 and TRBJ1-1, with no clear D. The CDR3 spans 15 residues. Germline lookup yields CDR1 SGHAT and CDR2 FQNNGV. V was shortened by 1 base and J by 5 bases, with 14 bases between the two germline ends. CDR3 coding DNA: TGTGCCAGCAGCTTAGGTCACGGGGTAGGAACTGAAGCTTTCTTT. This encodes CASSLGHGVGTEAFF.

The V call is TRBV6-5, the J call TRBJ1-2; D gene unclear. The V end was cut by 0 bases, the J end by 4 bases, with 12 bases between. The CDR3 extends over 15 amino acids. CDR1 and CDR2 (germline): MNHEY, SVGAGI. The CDR3 loop reads CASSYSSVFGYGYTF. CDR3 nucleotides: TGTGCCAGCAGTTACTCCTCGGTGTTTGGCTATGGCTACACCTTC.

The sample holds a few counts of this clone. The chain links TRBV7-2 to TRBJ1-1; D is ambiguous. CDR1 is SGHTA and CDR2 is FQGNSA in the germline V gene. The CDR3 length is 14 residues. V lost 0 bases to trimming and J lost 0 bases, with 5 bases between them. CDR3: CASSLAGVNTEAFF. CDR3 in DNA: TGTGCCAGCAGCTTAGCGGGCGTGAACACTGAAGCTTTCTTT.

V is TRBV18 and J is TRBJ1-2; D remains ambiguous. The length of the CDR3 is 17 residues. Germline V gene lookup returns CDR1 KGHSH and CDR2 LQKENI. Trimming removed 6 bases at V and 5 bases at J, with 25 bases between. CDR3 nucleotide sequence: TGTGCCAGCTCCTCCAAGTTCGTGCAGGCTGAATCATATGGCTACACCTTC. It codes for CASSSKFVQAESYGYTF.

The chain links TRBV6-2 or TRBV6-3 to TRBJ2-7; perhaps TRBD1 as D (6 bases). CDR3 length equals 15 residues. Trimming cost V 6 bases and J 1 base, with 16 bases left between them. From germline, CDR1 is MNHEY and CDR2 SVGEGT. CDR3 in DNA: TGTGCCAGCAGCTTCGGACAGATTTCATCCTACGAGCAGTACTTC. As protein: CASSFGQISSYEQYF.

The genes are TRBV11-1 and TRBJ1-1, with a tentative D call TRBD1 (6 bases). This CDR3 region has 13 residues. The germline V gene has CDR1 SGHAT and CDR2 FQDESV (reference sequence). Trimming took 10 bases from V and 4 from J, leaving 16 bases between them. CDR3 sequence reads: CATSQGLGTEAFF. The CDR3 DNA follows: TGTGCCACCTCCCAGGGGTTGGGCACTGAAGCTTTCTTT.

This clone was seen a single time. V gene TRBV13 combines with J gene TRBJ2-1; D is undetermined. The CDR3 consists of 14 residues. Trimming stripped 1 base from V and 5 bases from J, with 9 bases between. The germline CDR1 and CDR2 sequences are PRHDT and FYEKMQ (reference sequence). The CDR3 spells CASSLAFRDNEQFF. CDR3 sequence (DNA): TGTGCCAGCAGCTTAGCGTTTCGAGACAATGAGCAGTTCTTC.

CDR3: CAWTTLAAIKYNEQFF. The CDR3 DNA is TGTGCCTGGACAACACTAGCGGCGATCAAATACAATGAGCAGTTCTTC. The V gene is TRBV30, the J gene TRBJ2-1; 8 bases are shared with TRBD2. The V gene's germline CDR1 is GTSNPN and CDR2 SVGIG (reference sequence). The CDR3 length is 16 residues. The junction had 12 bases not matched to a gene; V was cut back by 4 bases and J by 4 bases. Full variable domain (remainder filled in from reference TRBV30 and TRBJ2-1): SQTIHQWPATLVQPVGSPLSLECTVEGTSNPNLYWYRQAAGRGLQLLFYSVGIGQISSEVPQNLSASRPQDRQFILSSKKLLLSDSGFYLCAWTTLAAIKYNEQFFGPGTRLTVL.

The V gene is TRBV10-3, the J gene TRBJ2-3; 12 bases agree with TRBD1. Trimming at V came to 10 bases and at J to 6 bases, leaving 5 bases not matched to a gene. Germline CDR1 is ENHRY and CDR2 is SYGVKD. The CDR3 sequence is 13 residues long. The CDR3: CATGDRGPDTQYF. CDR3 sequence (DNA): TGTGCCACCGGGGACAGGGGGCCCGATACGCAGTATTTT.

This sequence joins TRBV20-1 and TRBJ2-7; TRBD2 matches 8 bases. V was clipped by 3 bases and J by 10 bases; unmatched bases: 8. Germline loops: CDR1 DFQATT, CDR2 SNEGSKA (reference sequence). This CDR3 region has 12 residues. CDR3 region: CSASYSGTAQYF. The DNA for the CDR3 is TGCAGTGCTAGTTATAGCGGGACTGCTCAGTACTTC.